In this sample, the clone carrying this T cell receptor (beta chain) turned up many times. The antigen is undetermined. The data stem from a study of T-cell memory formation after mild COVID-19. CDR1 and CDR2 (germline): SGHRS, YFSETQ. The CDR3 has 14 residues. V shed 0 bases and J shed 4 bases, with 10 bases lying between them. General observations from the study: Nothing confirmed that second-wave clones peaking on day 37 were specific for SARS-CoV-2. The study found contracting CD4+ clones mainly in CM and EM and contracting CD8+ clones in EMRA.

From the 5' RACE reads, TCRdb called clonotypes with MiXCR, one entry per CDR3 protein. The sample lists around 390,000 distinct CDR3 sequences, about 17% seen once, with 20% to 25% in the top ten. The source material was PBMCs or a T cell subset sorted from them (not recorded which). The chain has TRBV5-1 and TRBJ1-1; D gene uncertain. This TCR came from a man younger than 35 who had mild COVID-19 (a few samples of this study predate the infection). Cell type and time point are not known. CDR3 sequence: CASSLDLWVTEAFF. CDR3 DNA sequence: TGCGCCAGCAGCTTGGATTTGTGGGTCACTGAAGCTTTCTTT.